This T cell receptor (beta chain) was identified during a study of early T cells in non-severe SARS-CoV-2 infection. This clonotype was observed a handful of times. V lost 0 bases and J 3 bases, leaving 8 bases between the germline ends. The CDR3 length is 14 residues. The germline V gene encodes CDR1 SGDLS and CDR2 YYNGEE. TCRdb used MiXCR to reprocess the 5' RACE reads, holding one entry per CDR3 protein. The sample contains around 63,000 distinct CDR3 sequences, 13% of which appear only once. The clonotype was recovered from an adult who was a healthcare worker with PCR-confirmed SARS-CoV-2 infection or an uninfected control (not recorded which). The specimen sequenced was whole blood. The V and J genes are TRBV9 and TRBJ2-3; D is undetermined. The CDR3 DNA reads TGTGCCAGCAGCGTAGGCGCAGGAACAGATACGCAGTATTTT. Translating gives CASSVGAGTDTQYF.